Below, 29 T cell receptor beta chains from the same sample are listed, as sequenced in a study of blood T cell repertoires in COVID-19. Here immunoSEQ multiplex PCR was the method, and the copy in TCRdb shows in-frame clones only, minus some. The sample lists 200,000 to 300,000 clones, about 79% occurring once. The source material was peripheral blood. The source of these receptors is a man aged 35 to 55 who had recovered from COVID-19.

This clone has only one observation. The V gene is TRBV7-2, the J gene TRBJ2-7; 9 bases line up with TRBD1. Per the germline V gene, CDR1 is SGHTA and CDR2 is FQGNSA. V gave up 0 bases and J gave up 4 bases; unmatched junction bases: 7. This CDR3 region has 16 residues. CDR3 sequence (DNA): TGTGCCAGCAGCTTAGCGCTACAGGGGGCAGGTTACGAGCAGTACTTC. Amino acid sequence: CASSLALQGAGYEQYF.

CDR3 sequence reads: CASSTRTRATDTQYF. The CDR3 DNA is TGTGCCAGTAGTACTAGGACTAGGGCCACAGATACGCAGTATTTT. The V and J genes are TRBV19 and TRBJ2-3; 7 nucleotides align to TRBD2. The CDR3 consists of 15 residues. The germline gives CDR1 LNHDA, CDR2 SQIVND (reference sequence). V gave up 4 bases and J gave up 2 bases; unmatched junction bases: 6.

This clone was observed a handful of times. The rearrangement uses TRBV10-2 and TRBJ2-2, with TRBD2 identical over 7 bases. With 8 bases clipped from V and 1 base from J, the junction kept 1 base outside the gene matches. Per the germline V gene, CDR1 is WSHSY and CDR2 is SAAADI. This CDR3 region has 13 residues. The CDR3 region has the DNA TGCGCCAGCCGGGGGGTGAACACCGGGGAGCTGTTTTTT. The encoded protein is CASRGVNTGELFF.

The genes are TRBV29-1 and TRBJ2-5, with D perhaps matching TRBD2 (5 bases). Per the germline V gene, CDR1 is SQVTM and CDR2 is ANQGSEA. The V and J ends lost 3 bases and 2 bases respectively, with 7 bases between them. The CDR3 totals 12 residues. The CDR3 loop reads CSVEDLQETQYF. The CDR3 DNA follows: TGCAGCGTTGAGGACTTACAAGAGACCCAGTACTTC.

The chain uses TRBV6-5 and TRBJ1-5; no reliable D call. This CDR3 has 13 residues. Germline-derived CDR1 and CDR2 are MNHEY and SVGAGI. V was clipped by 8 bases and J by 0 bases, with 8 bases between them. The chain's CDR3 is CASQWYSNQPQHF. The CDR3 region has the DNA TGTGCCAGCCAGTGGTATAGCAATCAGCCCCAGCATTTT.

This chain connects TRBV5-6 to TRBJ1-6; TRBD1 aligns across 10 bases. This CDR3 region has 15 residues. Trimming removed 6 bases from V and 8 bases from J; junction bases left unmatched: 8. Germline-derived CDR1 and CDR2 are SGHDT and YYEEEE. The CDR3 coding sequence is TGTGCCAGCACCTTAACCGGGACAGGGGATTCACCCCTCCACTTT. Translated: CASTLTGTGDSPLHF.

This clone was observed a few times. Written as DNA, the CDR3 is TGTGCCAGCAGCCGCTCATGGGCGGGGGGGCAGTACGAGCAGTACTTC. Protein: CASSRSWAGGQYEQYF. The chain links TRBV7-2 to TRBJ2-7, with 9 nucleotides matching TRBD2. CDR1 SGHTA and CDR2 FQGNSA come from the germline V gene. V was clipped by 5 bases and J by 4 bases; unmatched bases: 12. The CDR3 is 16 residues long. The full variable domain, in which reference TRBV7-2 and TRBJ2-7 provide the parts outside the CDR3, is GAGVSQSPSNKVTEKGKDVELRCDPISGHTALYWYRQSLGQGLEFLIYFQGNSAPDKSGLPSDRFSAERTGGSVSTLTIQRTQQEDSAVYLCASSRSWAGGQYEQYFGPGTRLTVT.

The chain carries TRBV6-2 or TRBV6-3 and TRBJ1-1, with a tentative D call TRBD1 (6 bases). CDR3 length equals 14 residues. The V and J ends lost 0 bases and 4 bases respectively, with 9 bases between them. Germline-derived CDR1 and CDR2 are MNHEY and SVGEGT. DNA of the CDR3: TGTGCCAGCAGTTACTCATGGGGGCCCACTGAAGCTTTCTTT. Its protein product is CASSYSWGPTEAFF.

J is TRBJ2-1 and V is TRBV9; 9 nucleotides agree with TRBD2. Unmatched junction bases numbered 11, after V lost 4 bases and J lost 6 bases. The CDR3 consists of 16 residues. CDR1 is SGDLS and CDR2 is YYNGEE in the germline V gene. This CDR3 reads CASSPLGRGGFNEQFF. The CDR3 bases are TGTGCCAGCAGCCCGTTGGGGCGGGGGGGTTTCAATGAGCAGTTCTTC.

The chain couples TRBV2 to TRBJ2-1; TRBD1 agrees at 9 bases. This CDR3 is built from 14 residues. The germline V gene encodes CDR1 SNHLY and CDR2 FYNNEI. V shed 8 bases and J 5 bases; nucleotides not matched to a gene: 7. CDR3 residues: CASSPGQGDNEQFF. The CDR3 coding sequence is TGTGCCAGCTCTCCGGGACAGGGTGACAATGAGCAGTTCTTC.

The gene calls are TRBV6-5 and TRBJ2-2; 7 nucleotides match TRBD1. The V and J ends lost 5 bases and 6 bases, in that order; junction bases with no gene match: 6. The germline CDR1 and CDR2 sequences are MNHEY and SVGAGI. The CDR3 spans 14 residues. CDR3 in amino acids: CASSPRQGPGELFF. In DNA form, the CDR3 reads TGTGCCAGCAGTCCGAGACAGGGTCCCGGGGAGCTGTTTTTT.

The chain employs TRBV6-2 or TRBV6-3 and TRBJ1-5; possibly TRBD1 for D (5 bases). Trimming took 0 bases from V and 2 from J, leaving 14 bases between them. The CDR3 is 17 amino acids. Germline CDR1 is MNHEY and CDR2 is SVGEGT. The DNA for the CDR3 is TGTGCCAGCAGTTACTCGATCCATGGGGGGGGCAATCAGCCCCAGCATTTT. Amino acids: CASSYSIHGGGNQPQHF.

The V and J genes are TRBV7-2 and TRBJ2-3, with D perhaps TRBD2 (6 bases). CDR1 is SGHTA and CDR2 is FQGNSA in the germline V gene. The ends were cut back, 6 bases at V and 3 bases at J, with 13 bases in the middle. The CDR3 has 14 amino acids. CDR3 DNA: TGTGCCAGCAGTTCGAACCGGGGGACAGATACGCAGTATTTT. It encodes CASSSNRGTDTQYF.

This clone occurred once. The chain couples TRBV3-1 (or the pseudogene TRBV3-2) to TRBJ1-2; no clear D. Germline V gene sequence: CDR1 LGHDT, CDR2 YNNKEL (reference sequence). The length of the CDR3 is 13 residues. The V and J ends lost 0 bases and 4 bases respectively, with 6 bases between them. Here the CDR3 DNA reads TGTGCCAGCAGCCAAGACGGTGGCTATGGCTACACCTTC. Translation gives CASSQDGGYGYTF.

The CDR3 DNA follows: TGTGCCAGCAGCTTAGGCGGGGGGGCTAGGTACAATGAGCAGTTCTTC. The encoded protein is CASSLGGGARYNEQFF. The chain joins TRBV7-2 to TRBJ2-1, with TRBD2 identical over 9 bases. J was trimmed by 4 bases and V by 1 base; bases with no gene match: 5. Germline values: CDR1 SGHTA, CDR2 FQGNSA. This CDR3 has 16 amino acids.

The V gene is TRBV12-3 or TRBV12-4, the J gene TRBJ2-7; TRBD1 matches at 10 bases. The CDR3 covers 13 residues. Trimming took 5 bases from V and 6 from J; bases not matched to a gene: 4. The CDR3 loop is CASSRDRGFEQYF. Written as DNA, the CDR3 is TGTGCCAGCAGTCGGGACAGGGGATTCGAGCAGTACTTC.

The rearrangement links TRBV5-1 to TRBJ1-3; D uncertain. This CDR3 is built from 18 residues. V dropped 4 bases and J dropped 6 bases, with 26 bases sitting between them. Looked up from germline, CDR1 is SGHRS and CDR2 is YFSETQ. The CDR3, as DNA: TGCGCCAGCAGCACACTACCTTTCCCCAGAGAAGAGGAAAACACCATATATTTT. Translating it yields CASSTLPFPREEENTIYF.

The rearrangement joins TRBV19 to TRBJ2-2, with 9 bases matching TRBD2. This CDR3 comprises 15 residues. Germline CDR1 and CDR2: LNHDA and SQIVND (reference sequence). Trimming at V came to 6 bases and at J to 5 bases, leaving 7 bases not matched to a gene. The CDR3 region is CASRPLAGVTGELFF. CDR3 DNA sequence: TGTGCCAGTAGGCCACTAGCGGGCGTGACCGGGGAGCTGTTTTTT.

This CDR3 reads CASSTGTTYNEQFF. For the CDR3, the DNA is TGTGCCAGTAGTACCGGGACAACCTACAATGAGCAGTTCTTC. The V call is TRBV19, the J call TRBJ2-1; D perhaps matches TRBD1 (6 bases). The CDR3 has 14 amino acids. Germline V gene lookup returns CDR1 LNHDA and CDR2 SQIVND (reference sequence). With 4 bases removed from V and 2 bases from J, the gap between germline ends came to 9 bases.

This chain uses TRBV7-2 with TRBJ2-3; no definite D call. V was clipped by 4 bases and J by 0 bases, with 5 bases between them. The CDR3 covers 13 residues. From germline, CDR1 is SGHTA and CDR2 FQGNSA. The CDR3 DNA reads as TGTGCCAGCAGCTCACAAAGCACAGATACGCAGTATTTT. It codes for CASSSQSTDTQYF.

This sequence joins TRBV9 and TRBJ2-2; 7 nucleotides match TRBD2. Germline CDR1 SGDLS, CDR2 YYNGEE. V was pared by 0 bases and J by 6 bases, with 11 bases of the junction left unmatched. The CDR3 consists of 17 residues. The CDR3 spells CASSVDLAATWAGELFF. Written as DNA, the CDR3 is TGTGCCAGCAGCGTAGACCTAGCGGCCACCTGGGCCGGGGAGCTGTTTTTT.

The chain couples TRBV6-2 or TRBV6-3 to TRBJ1-2; D is possibly TRBD1 (6 bases). The germline CDR1 and CDR2 sequences are MNHEY and SVGEGT. V lost 2 bases and J 4 bases, leaving 11 bases between the germline ends. The CDR3 loop spans 14 amino acids. The CDR3 bases are TGTGCCAGCAGTTACACAGGGTTTGCCTATGGCTACACCTTC. It translates to CASSYTGFAYGYTF.

The rearrangement uses TRBV5-1 and TRBJ2-5; possible D gene TRBD1, 6 bases. Trimming shortened V by 3 bases and J by 5 bases, and 11 bases separated the two germline ends. The CDR3 has 13 amino acids. The V gene's germline CDR1 is SGHRS and CDR2 YFSETQ. The CDR3 region is CASSSSTGETQYF. The CDR3 nucleotides are TGCGCCAGCAGCTCCTCAACAGGGGAGACCCAGTACTTC.

This chain links TRBV29-1 with TRBJ1-6; D is unresolved. This CDR3 region has 15 residues. The germline CDR1 and CDR2 sequences are SQVTM and ANQGSEA. V shed 7 bases and J shed 4 bases, with 17 bases lying between them. The CDR3: CSAAAGDGYNSPLHF. The CDR3 nucleotides read TGCAGCGCTGCTGCCGGGGATGGGTATAATTCACCCCTCCACTTT. Variable domain in full (rest from reference TRBV29-1 and TRBJ1-6): SAVISQKPSRDICQRGTSLTIQCQVDSQVTMMFWYRQQPGQSLTLIATANQGSEATYESGFVIDKFPISRPNLTFSTLTVSNMSPEDSSIYLCSAAAGDGYNSPLHFGNGTRLTVT.

The chain recombines TRBV10-3 with TRBJ1-2; 7 bases fit TRBD1. This CDR3 is built from 14 residues. V shed 7 bases and J 2 bases; nucleotides not matched to a gene: 7. CDR1 and CDR2 (germline): ENHRY, SYGVKD. The CDR3 loop reads CAITPTGTNYGYTF. As DNA, the CDR3 is TGTGCCATCACCCCGACAGGGACGAACTATGGCTACACCTTC.

The chain joins TRBV7-2 to TRBJ2-2; a weak D match, TRBD1 (6 bases). Germline V CDR1 and CDR2: SGHTA, FQGNSA. This CDR3 is built from 15 residues. Trimming shortened V by 5 bases and J by 10 bases, and 20 bases separated the two germline ends. The CDR3 DNA follows: TGTGCCAGCAGCGTACCGACAGGCGTCCGTTTGGAGCTGTTTTTT. Protein sequence: CASSVPTGVRLELFF.

The chain couples TRBV5-4 to TRBJ2-1; the D gene is possibly TRBD2 (5 bases). V was shortened by 2 bases and J by 11 bases, with 8 bases between the two germline ends. The CDR3 has 11 residues. CDR1 is SGHNT and CDR2 is YYREEE in the germline V gene (reference sequence). CDR3 in amino acids: CASSLGLQQFF. The CDR3 DNA reads as TGTGCCAGCAGCTTAGGACTTCAGCAGTTCTTC.

The V and J genes are TRBV9 and TRBJ1-1, with 8 bases fitting TRBD1. The CDR3 runs to 14 residues. The junction had 2 bases not matched to a gene; V was cut back by 4 bases and J by 0 bases. Per germline, CDR1 SGDLS and CDR2 YYNGEE. The CDR3 region is CASSRGQVNTEAFF. DNA of the CDR3: TGTGCCAGCAGCCGGGGACAGGTGAACACTGAAGCTTTCTTT.

The V gene is TRBV5-4, the J gene TRBJ2-5; 14 bases are shared with TRBD2. Germline loops: CDR1 SGHNT, CDR2 YYREEE (reference sequence). Unmatched junction bases numbered 2, after V lost 3 bases and J lost 4 bases. The CDR3 runs to 15 residues. CDR3 sequence (DNA): TGTGCCAGCAGCTCCGGACTAGCGGGAGGAGAGACCCAGTACTTC. Residues: CASSSGLAGGETQYF.